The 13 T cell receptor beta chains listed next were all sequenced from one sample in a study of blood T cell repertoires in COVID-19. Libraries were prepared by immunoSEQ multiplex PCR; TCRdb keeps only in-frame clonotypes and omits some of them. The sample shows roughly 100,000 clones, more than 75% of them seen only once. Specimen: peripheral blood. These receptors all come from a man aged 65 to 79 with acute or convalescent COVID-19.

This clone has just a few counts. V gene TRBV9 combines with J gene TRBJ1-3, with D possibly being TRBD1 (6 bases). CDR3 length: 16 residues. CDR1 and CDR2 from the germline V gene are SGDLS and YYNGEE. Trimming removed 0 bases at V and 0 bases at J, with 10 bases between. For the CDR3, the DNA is TGTGCCAGCAGCGTAGAGGGGGTCTTCTCTGGAAACACCATATATTTT. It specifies CASSVEGVFSGNTIYF.

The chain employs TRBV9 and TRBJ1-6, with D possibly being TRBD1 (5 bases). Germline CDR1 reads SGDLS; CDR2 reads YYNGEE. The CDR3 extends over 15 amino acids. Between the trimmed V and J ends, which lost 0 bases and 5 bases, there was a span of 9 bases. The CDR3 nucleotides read TGTGCCAGCAGCGTAGATGGCAGGGATAATTCACCCCTCCACTTT. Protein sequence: CASSVDGRDNSPLHF.

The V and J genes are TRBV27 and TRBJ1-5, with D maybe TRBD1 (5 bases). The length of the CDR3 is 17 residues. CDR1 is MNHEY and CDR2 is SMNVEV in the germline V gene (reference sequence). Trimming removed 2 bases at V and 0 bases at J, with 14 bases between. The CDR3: CASSLHAGSVSNQPQHF. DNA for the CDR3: TGTGCCAGCAGTTTACACGCAGGGTCGGTTAGCAATCAGCCCCAGCATTTT.

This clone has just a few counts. This CDR3 is CASRSEGGANTEAFF. In nucleotides, the CDR3 is TGTGCCAGCAGAAGTGAAGGGGGAGCGAACACTGAAGCTTTCTTT. V usage is TRBV6-4 and J usage is TRBJ1-1; perhaps TRBD1 as D (6 bases). The CDR3 extends over 15 amino acids. Between the trimmed V and J ends, which lost 6 bases and 1 base, there was a span of 15 bases. The germline gives CDR1 MRHNA, CDR2 SNTAGT.

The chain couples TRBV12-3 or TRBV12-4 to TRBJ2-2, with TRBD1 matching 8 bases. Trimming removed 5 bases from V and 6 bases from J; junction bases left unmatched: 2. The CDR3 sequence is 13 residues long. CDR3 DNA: TGTGCCAGCAGTCTGGGACAGGCCGGGGAGCTGTTTTTT. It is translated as CASSLGQAGELFF.

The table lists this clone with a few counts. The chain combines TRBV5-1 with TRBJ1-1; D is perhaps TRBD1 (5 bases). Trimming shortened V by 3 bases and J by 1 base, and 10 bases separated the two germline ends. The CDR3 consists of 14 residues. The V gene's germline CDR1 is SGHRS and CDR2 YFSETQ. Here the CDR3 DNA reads TGCGCCAGCAGCTCGACAGCCTCGAACACTGAAGCTTTCTTT. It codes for CASSSTASNTEAFF. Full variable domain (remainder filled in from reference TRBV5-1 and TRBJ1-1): KAGVTQTPRYLIKTRGQQVTLSCSPISGHRSVSWYQQTPGQGLQFLFEYFSETQRNKGNFPGRFSGRQFSNSRSEMNVSTLELGDSALYLCASSSTASNTEAFFGQGTRLTVV.

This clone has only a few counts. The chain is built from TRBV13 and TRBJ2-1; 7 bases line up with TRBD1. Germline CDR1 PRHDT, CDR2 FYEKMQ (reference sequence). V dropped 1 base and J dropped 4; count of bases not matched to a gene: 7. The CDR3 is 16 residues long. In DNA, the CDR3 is TGTGCCAGCAGCTTAGACCTCGGACAGGTATACAATGAGCAGTTCTTC. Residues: CASSLDLGQVYNEQFF.

DNA of the CDR3: TGCGCCAGCAGCTTTTCGGGACAGGGCGCAACTAATGAAAAACTGTTTTTT. It encodes CASSFSGQGATNEKLFF. The chain carries TRBV5-1 and TRBJ1-4; 9 bases agree with TRBD1. This CDR3 comprises 17 residues. Germline V lookup: CDR1 SGHRS, CDR2 YFSETQ. J lost 0 bases, V lost 2 bases, and 5 bases had no gene match. Complete variable domain (other parts from reference TRBV5-1 and TRBJ1-4): KAGVTQTPRYLIKTRGQQVTLSCSPISGHRSVSWYQQTPGQGLQFLFEYFSETQRNKGNFPGRFSGRQFSNSRSEMNVSTLELGDSALYLCASSFSGQGATNEKLFFGSGTQLSVL.

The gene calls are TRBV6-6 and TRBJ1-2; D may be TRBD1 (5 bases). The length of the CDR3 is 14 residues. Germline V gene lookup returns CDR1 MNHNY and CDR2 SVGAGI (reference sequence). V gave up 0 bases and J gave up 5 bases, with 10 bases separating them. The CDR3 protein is CASSYSGREYGYTF. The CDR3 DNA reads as TGTGCCAGCAGTTACTCCGGCAGGGAATATGGCTACACCTTC.

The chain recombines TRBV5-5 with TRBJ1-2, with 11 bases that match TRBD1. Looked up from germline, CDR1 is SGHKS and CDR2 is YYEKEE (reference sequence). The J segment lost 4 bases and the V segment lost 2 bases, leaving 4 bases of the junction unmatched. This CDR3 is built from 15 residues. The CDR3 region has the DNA TGTGCCAGCAGCTTACTGGACAGGGGGCCCTATGGCTACACCTTC. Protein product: CASSLLDRGPYGYTF.

In DNA, the CDR3 is TGTGCCACCAGTGATTCGGACAGGTATGAGCAGTTCTTC. This gives the protein CATSDSDRYEQFF. The rearrangement joins TRBV24-1 to TRBJ2-1; 7 bases are shared with TRBD1. Trimming cost V 2 bases and J 8 bases; bases outside gene matches: 2. The CDR3 is 13 residues long. Germline V lookup: CDR1 KGHDR, CDR2 SFDVKD.

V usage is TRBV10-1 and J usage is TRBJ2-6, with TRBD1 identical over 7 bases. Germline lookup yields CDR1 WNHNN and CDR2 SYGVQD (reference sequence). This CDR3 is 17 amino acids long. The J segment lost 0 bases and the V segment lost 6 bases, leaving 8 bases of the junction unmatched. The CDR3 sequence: CASRSGTAYSGANVLTF. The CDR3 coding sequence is TGCGCCAGCAGGTCCGGGACAGCCTACTCTGGGGCCAACGTCCTGACTTTC.

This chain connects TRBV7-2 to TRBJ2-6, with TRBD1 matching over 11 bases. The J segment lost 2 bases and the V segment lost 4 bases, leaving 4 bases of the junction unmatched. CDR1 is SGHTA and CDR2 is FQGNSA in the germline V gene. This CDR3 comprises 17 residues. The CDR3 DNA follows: TGTGCCAGCAGCTCGGGACAGGGGGTAACTGGGGCCAACGTCCTGACTTTC. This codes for CASSSGQGVTGANVLTF.